This TCR beta chain was sequenced in a study of blood T cells in healthy people across ages. Primed by a sample-barcoded 5' primer and a J-beta primer mix, a second PCR proceeded for 7 to 11 cycles. Each cDNA molecule, via a template-switch adaptor with 12 random nucleotides, was tagged. A single record per CDR3 protein comes from TCRdb applying MiXCR to the 5' RACE reads. The table lists about 1.6 million distinct CDR3 sequences, roughly a third of them singletons. Germline CDR1 is SGHTA and CDR2 is FQGTGA. CDR3 length: 17 residues. The ends lost 5 bases at V and 5 bases at J; junction bases unmatched: 14. Study-wide results and caveats: Getting older went along with TCR beta diversity per million T cells dropping roughly linearly.

About this clonotype: Its specificity is unknown.

Sequenced material: blood. This rearrangement joins TRBV7-3 to TRBJ2-2; 7 nucleotides line up with TRBD1. This clonotype was sampled from a woman in her 30s in good health. CDR3 DNA: TGTGCCAGCAGCCCCGGGTCAACAGGGGTCGGGACCGGGGAGCTGTTTTTT. Translated, it gives CASSPGSTGVGTGELFF.